Listed below are T cell receptor beta chains from one sample, sequenced in a study of response to subunit inactivated influenza vaccine. TCRdb independently ran MiXCR on the RT-PCR reads; one entry per CDR3 protein. The sample holds fewer than 700,000 distinct CDR3 sequences; 10% to 15% are singletons and the top ten take approximately 14%. Sequenced material: PBMCs from blood, taken roughly 47 days after vaccination. These receptors originate from a man in his forties or fifties who received an inactivated influenza vaccine. Both conserved end residues are trimmed from each CDR3.

TRBV20-1	TRBJ2-5	SARGQFQETQY
TRBV5-1	TRBJ1-2	ASRLEEGADGYT
TRBV20-1	TRBJ2-3	SARDRARGDTQY
TRBV27	TRBJ2-2	ASSLRQTSGRVGELF
TRBV4-3	TRBJ1-1	ASSQVGRTEAF
TRBV11-2	TRBJ2-2	ASSFTVNTGELF
TRBV18	TRBJ2-5	ASSPGGETQY
TRBV24-1	TRBJ2-5	ATSVGPWEETQY
TRBV20-1	TRBJ1-6	SARDLVSGGISPLH
TRBV2	TRBJ2-6	ASRGTGLSGANVLT
TRBV5-1	TRBJ2-7	ASSPTYEDLGREQY
TRBV20-1	TRBJ1-6	SANRDINSPLH
TRBV9	TRBJ2-1	ASSVEGGGGAGQF
TRBV12-3/TRBV12-4	TRBJ2-7	ASSLDPVPTSYEQY
TRBV12-2	TRBJ2-3	ASRLGLAGTTDTQY
TRBV10-3	TRBJ2-7	AISESRGEEQY
TRBV5-1	TRBJ1-1	ASSLVQGAQGREGTEAF
TRBV20-1	TRBJ1-5	SARRDRDNQPQH
TRBV15	TRBJ2-3	ATSRDLWPRTDTQY
TRBV7-9	TRBJ1-2	ASSSTENYGYT
TRBV5-1	TRBJ2-5	ASSQSDSQETQY
TRBV7-2	TRBJ1-2	ASSAPGPFRGYT
TRBV12-3/TRBV12-4	TRBJ2-5	ASSLGLAGAQETQY
TRBV5-1	TRBJ2-3	ASSLGRRISTDTQY
TRBV7-8	TRBJ2-1	ASSPSRRANLYNEQF
TRBV11-2	TRBJ1-1	ASSFGPRTEAF
TRBV28	TRBJ2-5	ASTETWETQY
TRBV12-3/TRBV12-4	TRBJ1-5	ASSLSKSNQPQH
TRBV28	TRBJ2-5	ASGVGQTQY
TRBV5-6	TRBJ2-1	ASSGEGTGAYNEQF
TRBV10-3	TRBJ2-5	AISESRVGSEETQY
TRBV11-2	TRBJ1-6	ASSLDRGDSPLH
TRBV6-1	TRBJ2-7	ASIGGSYSYEQY
TRBV7-9	TRBJ2-1	ASSPPLAGVYNEQF
TRBV7-9	TRBJ2-1	ASSLIPHNEQF
TRBV5-1	TRBJ2-5	ASIPAVGVQETQY
TRBV4-3	TRBJ2-2	ASSQDTSSGELF
TRBV5-1	TRBJ2-5	ASSYGNQETQY
TRBV12-3/TRBV12-4	TRBJ2-1	ASSATGGTYNEQF
TRBV27	TRBJ2-7	ASRPSPTAYEQY
TRBV28	TRBJ2-3	ASSAGQTDTQY
TRBV12-3/TRBV12-4	TRBJ2-2	ASSRDTSNTGELF
TRBV7-8	TRBJ2-1	ASSTRGSSYNEQF
TRBV3-1	TRBJ2-3	ASSPGTGVADTQY
TRBV20-1	TRBJ1-2	SARDITGQGGYT
TRBV4-2	TRBJ2-1	ASSHYRVDEQF